This T cell receptor (beta chain) derives from a study of T cell responses to AZD1222 COVID-19 vaccine. Points from the study as a whole: At 160-218 and 743-854, vaccine-associated CD4 TCRs were dominant, and they spanned spike. The donor group comprised mostly white British people and more females; the analysis possibly underestimated clonal diversity.

The method was immunoSEQ multiplex PCR; TCRdb's version includes in-frame clones alone and lacks a portion of them. Among 90,000 to 150,000 clones listed, about 90% were seen once. V lost 6 bases and J 4 bases, leaving 15 bases between the germline ends. The CDR3 length is 14 residues. Germline V gives CDR1 LNHNV, CDR2 YYDKDF (reference sequence). This clone was seen more than once but under ten times. What it binds is unknown. This receptor was taken from an adult in good health. The chain employs TRBV15 and TRBJ1-2; possible D gene TRBD1, 5 bases. The input for sequencing was peripheral blood, taken on day 0 of AZD1222 vaccination. The CDR3 protein is CATSPGTLFYGYTF. CDR3 bases: TGTGCCACCAGTCCCGGGACGCTCTTCTATGGCTACACCTTC.